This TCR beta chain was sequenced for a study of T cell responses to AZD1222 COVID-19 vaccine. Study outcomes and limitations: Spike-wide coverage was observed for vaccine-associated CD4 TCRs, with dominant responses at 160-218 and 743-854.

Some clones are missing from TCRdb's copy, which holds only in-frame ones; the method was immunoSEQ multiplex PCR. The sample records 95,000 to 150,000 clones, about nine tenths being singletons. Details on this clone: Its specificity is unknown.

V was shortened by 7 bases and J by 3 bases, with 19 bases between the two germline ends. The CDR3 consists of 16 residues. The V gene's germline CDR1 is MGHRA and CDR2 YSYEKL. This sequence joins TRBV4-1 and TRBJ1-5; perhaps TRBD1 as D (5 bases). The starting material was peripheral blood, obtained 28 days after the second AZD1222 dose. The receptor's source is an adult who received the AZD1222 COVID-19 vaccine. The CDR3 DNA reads TGCGCCAGCACCACCACTCCGGGGGAGGCCAATCAGCCCCAGCATTTT. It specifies CASTTTPGEANQPQHF.